This TCR beta chain was retrieved from a study of blood T cell repertoires in COVID-19 (dated by TCRdb to about 2020). Study-wide context: Collaborator samples came from the United States, Italy and Spain and covered acute and convalescent phases of COVID-19. The prospective study material was composed of cDNA or gDNA derived from T cells, B-cell-depleted T cells, or PBMCs. Deeply sampled blood TCRbeta repertoires from subjects exposed to, actively infected with, or recovered from COVID-19 were included in the dataset. A freely available public database, intended as a resource for researchers studying the immune response to SARS-CoV-2, is where the repertoires were released. Samples came from the ongoing ImmuneRACE study (first 160 participants) plus 1,254 subjects from 6 global collaborators. A de-identified subject ID, COVID-19 status, age in years and sex were almost always included in the sample metadata. HLA class I and class II types, where available, came from metadata supplied by the sample provider rather than from assay-based typing. What the authors observed across the whole study: Clinical and demographic metadata were provided uncurated, with the amount varying by source and participant.

One collaborating source in Seattle enrolled patients while the patients were actively infected and followed the patients over time throughout the course of disease. Whole blood was collected in K2EDTA tubes by collaborating institutions according to the institutions' own protocols. For TCRbeta analysis, collaborators shipped samples as frozen whole blood, isolated PBMCs, or DNA extracted from either of those sample types. As to this clone: Its antigen is not yet known. No quality values exist for individual bases; no much larger clone is one base distant.

TCRbeta CDR3 regions were amplified from genomic DNA by means of the immunoSEQ Assay, a bias-controlled multiplex PCR. The study's processing was this. The number of nucleated cells in each sample was estimated from the amplification of reference gene primers within the assay. To quantify the absolute abundance of each unique TCRbeta CDR3 rearrangement, sequence reads were collapsed and filtered. For each sample, productive Simpson clonality was calculated as the square root of Simpson's diversity index over productive rearrangements. The immuneACCESS repertoire file appears here via TCRdb, limited to in-frame rearrangements. These files lack a portion of the clones; in checked studies, under half of the deficit traces to unresolved V genes, and the cause of the others is not known. Clone size and the V and J calls come from that table; the DNA yielded D and trimming. The sample yields approximately 97,000 clones; roughly 92% were counted once. The leading ten clones occupy under 2% of the sample.

The CDR3 spans 14 residues, from the cysteine through the phenylalanine. Only the CDR3 part of the read is kept: 42 bases, read in frame from the first base. V was cut back by 0 bases and J by 8 bases, leaving a gap of 13 bases between them. The germline V gene (reference sequence) sets CDR1 to LNHNV and CDR2 to YYDKDF. This clonotype was sampled from a woman aged 50 to 65 with COVID-19, enrolled during active disease. The receptor chain draws on TRBV15 and TRBJ1-2; the D gene is perhaps TRBD1, on 6 matching bases. The sequenced sample consisted of peripheral blood. Here the CDR3 is given as CATSRDRGADGYTF. The sequence in DNA is TGTGCCACCAGCAGAGATCGGGGGGCTGACGGCTACACCTTC.